The 5 T cell receptor beta chains below all came from one sample that was sequenced in a study of T-cell reconstitution after alpha-beta-depleted transplantation in children. During its preparation, the TCRbeta library received unique molecular identifiers. TCRdb re-analysed the PCR reads in MiXCR, keeping a single row per CDR3 protein. The sample lists approximately 220,000 distinct CDR3 sequences; 17% were seen once. This specimen was PBMCs, mostly from graft donor cells, taken 360 days after TCRalphabeta/CD19-depleted stem cell transplant. Source of these receptors: a male patient aged 2 to 9 who had a stem cell transplant for acute lymphoblastic leukemia, so the T cells may come from the graft donor.

Regarding this clonotype: At one end, the junction sequence differs from germline, possibly due to a read error. The rearrangement uses TRBV11-2 and TRBJ1-2, with D unresolved. This CDR3 has 15 residues. CDR1 and CDR2 (germline): SGHAT, FQNNGV. The CDR3 bases are TGTGCCAGCAGCCTAGAGACGGGTGGAGCCAGAGGCTACACCTTC. Translating it yields CASSLETGGARGYTF.

This clonotype has more than one count but fewer than ten. The CDR3 is CAIRLAEIYEQYF. CDR3 bases: TGTGCCATCAGGCTAGCGGAGATCTACGAGCAGTACTTC. The rearrangement uses TRBV10-3 and TRBJ2-7; 7 nucleotides line up with TRBD2. V gave up 6 bases and J gave up 3 bases; unmatched junction bases: 5. Germline lookup yields CDR1 ENHRY and CDR2 SYGVKD. CDR3 length: 13 residues.

In its sample, this clonotype was seen a few times. The CDR3 sequence is CSARLRQGLNEKLFF. In DNA form, the CDR3 reads TGCAGTGCTAGGCTCCGACAGGGGCTTAATGAAAAACTGTTTTTT. The rearrangement joins TRBV20-1 to TRBJ1-4; 8 nucleotides match TRBD1. The germline gives CDR1 DFQATT, CDR2 SNEGSKA (reference sequence). With 3 bases clipped from V and 4 bases from J, the junction kept 7 bases outside the gene matches. The CDR3 has 15 residues.

Turning to this clonotype: No conserved phenylalanine or tryptophan ends this CDR3, so it is likely a read error. The genes are TRBV29-1 and TRBJ2-7; weak D call: TRBD1 (6 bases). The CDR3 is 17 residues long. CDR1 SQVTM and CDR2 ANQGSEA come from the germline V gene. Trimming shortened V by 3 bases and J by 2 bases, and 23 bases separated the two germline ends. The chain's CDR3 is CSVESWVLDSKTYEQYY. The CDR3, as DNA: TGCAGCGTTGAGTCGTGGGTATTGGACAGCAAAACCTACGAGCAGTACTAC.

This clonotype occurred a few times. The V call is TRBV29-1, the J call TRBJ1-2; D gene uncertain. The CDR3 runs to 12 residues. The germline gives CDR1 SQVTM, CDR2 ANQGSEA. The ends were cut back, 4 bases at V and 5 bases at J, with 11 bases in the middle. The CDR3 DNA is TGCAGCGTTGTGGGCAGGTCTTATGGCTACACCTTC. Protein: CSVVGRSYGYTF. The variable domain in full, completed from reference TRBV29-1 and TRBJ1-2, reads SAVISQKPSRDICQRGTSLTIQCQVDSQVTMMFWYRQQPGQSLTLIATANQGSEATYESGFVIDKFPISRPNLTFSTLTVSNMSPEDSSIYLCSVVGRSYGYTFGSGTRLTVV.